These 15 T cell receptor beta chains share one sample of origin, sequenced in a study of shared clonotypes between healthy human individuals. Sequenced by immunoSEQ multiplex PCR; TCRdb stores in-frame clones only, minus some. The sample lists around 700,000 clones; more than 70% were seen once. Sequencing was performed on memory CD4+ T cells sorted from blood. Subset: CD45RA-negative fraction. The receptor source for this set is a woman aged 30 to 39 in good health.

The chain links TRBV7-9 to TRBJ1-4; the D gene is possibly TRBD1 (6 bases). This CDR3 is 15 amino acids long. Trimming stripped 1 base from V and 7 bases from J, with 13 bases between. The germline gives CDR1 SEHNR, CDR2 FQNEAQ (reference sequence). CDR3 loop: CASSLVGGGGEKLFF. The CDR3 DNA follows: TGTGCCAGCAGCTTAGTAGGAGGGGGTGGTGAAAAACTGTTTTTT.

The chain combines TRBV2 with TRBJ2-1, with TRBD2 matching over 8 bases. The V segment lost 6 bases and the J segment 0 bases; nucleotides outside the gene matches: 4. Germline V gene data show CDR1 as SNHLY and CDR2 as FYNNEI. CDR3 length equals 15 residues. Here the CDR3 reads CASRRLASSYNEQFF. Here the CDR3 DNA reads TGTGCCAGCAGAAGACTAGCGTCCTCCTACAATGAGCAGTTCTTC.

The genes are TRBV5-1 and TRBJ2-7, with a tentative D call TRBD1 (5 bases). From germline, CDR1 is SGHRS and CDR2 YFSETQ. The germline V and J ends were trimmed by 1 base and 7 bases, with 15 bases remaining between them. This CDR3 has 14 amino acids. The CDR3 region has the DNA TGCGCCAGCAGCTTGTATATAGGGGTAGTTGAGCAGTACTTC. Amino acid sequence: CASSLYIGVVEQYF.

The chain couples TRBV6-1 to TRBJ2-3, with D unresolved. V lost 6 bases to trimming and J lost 2 bases, with 6 bases between them. The CDR3 has 12 amino acids. CDR1 is MNHNS, CDR2 SASEGT, per germline. The CDR3 is CASRTITDTQYF. Written as DNA, the CDR3 is TGTGCCAGCAGGACCATCACAGATACGCAGTATTTT.

The sample holds many counts of this clone. The chain carries TRBV27 and TRBJ2-2, with TRBD2 matching over 11 bases. The ends lost 4 bases at V and 2 bases at J; junction bases unmatched: 3. The CDR3 length is 16 residues. Germline loops: CDR1 MNHEY, CDR2 SMNVEV (reference sequence). The CDR3 region has the DNA TGTGCCAGCAGTTCGGGACTAGCGGCAAACACCGGGGAGCTGTTTTTT. This gives the protein CASSSGLAANTGELFF.

CDR3 nucleotide sequence: TGCGCCAGCAGCTTTGGCAGCGCACACGGACAAGAGACCCAGTACTTC. It translates to CASSFGSAHGQETQYF. The V call is TRBV5-1, the J call TRBJ2-5; D is unclear. Germline CDR1 and CDR2: SGHRS and YFSETQ. The germline V and J ends were trimmed by 2 bases and 2 bases, with 16 bases remaining between them. The CDR3 is 16 residues long.

This clone is a singleton in its sample. This chain connects TRBV28 to TRBJ1-4; 11 bases fit TRBD1. CDR1 is MDHEN and CDR2 is SYDVKM in the germline V gene. The trim removed 6 bases at V and 10 bases at J, leaving 13 bases unmatched. The CDR3 loop spans 16 amino acids. The CDR3 coding sequence is TGTGCCAGCAGCCCCAGCACGGGACAGGGGGAAGGAAAACTGTTTTTT. Protein sequence: CASSPSTGQGEGKLFF.

This clone appeared a few times. The gene calls are TRBV27 and TRBJ2-7, with no clear D. This CDR3 spans 12 amino acids. Germline V gene data show CDR1 as MNHEY and CDR2 as SMNVEV (reference sequence). Between the trimmed V and J ends, which lost 0 bases and 2 bases, there was a span of 2 bases. CDR3 nucleotides: TGTGCCAGCAGTTTATCCACCTACGAGCAGTACTTC. Its translation is CASSLSTYEQYF.

The CDR3 sequence: CASSYLFHGTVSSYEQYF. In DNA, the CDR3 is TGTGCCAGCAGCTACCTCTTCCACGGGACCGTCAGCTCCTACGAGCAGTACTTC. The rearrangement uses TRBV11-2 and TRBJ2-7, with D perhaps assigned TRBD1 or TRBD2 (5 bases each). Germline V lookup: CDR1 SGHAT, CDR2 FQNNGV. This CDR3 spans 18 amino acids. Trimming cost V 4 bases and J 0 bases, with 22 bases left between them.

The V and J genes are TRBV19 and TRBJ1-1; no clear D gene. Trimming removed 10 bases from V and 0 bases from J, with 9 bases in between. Germline CDR1 is LNHDA and CDR2 is SQIVND (reference sequence). This CDR3 has 12 residues. The CDR3 sequence is CATINMNTEAFF. The CDR3 region has the DNA TGTGCCACCATTAATATGAACACTGAAGCTTTCTTT.

This sequence joins TRBV29-1 and TRBJ2-1; 9 nucleotides match TRBD2. The CDR3 loop spans 14 amino acids. V lost 7 bases and J lost 4; bases outside the gene matches: 8. CDR1 SQVTM and CDR2 ANQGSEA come from the germline V gene. The CDR3 sequence is CSGAVTSGYNEQFF. The CDR3 DNA is TGCAGCGGGGCCGTGACTAGCGGTTACAATGAGCAGTTCTTC.

V gene TRBV2 combines with J gene TRBJ1-1; D remains ambiguous. V gave up 5 bases and J gave up 4 bases, with 14 bases separating them. This CDR3 has 14 amino acids. The germline CDR1 and CDR2 sequences are SNHLY and FYNNEI. The CDR3 DNA follows: TGTGCCAGCAGTTGGGTTAAGATCGGCACTGAAGCTTTCTTT. This codes for CASSWVKIGTEAFF.

The V gene is TRBV11-2, the J gene TRBJ2-2; 11 bases map to TRBD2. The V segment lost 5 bases and the J segment 3 bases; nucleotides outside the gene matches: 5. The CDR3 loop spans 16 amino acids. The germline V gene has CDR1 SGHAT and CDR2 FQNNGV. The CDR3 protein is CASSLRLAGYTGELFF. The CDR3 bases are TGTGCCAGCAGCCTCCGACTAGCGGGGTACACCGGGGAGCTGTTTTTT.

The genes are TRBV28 and TRBJ2-1; D possibly corresponds to TRBD1 (5 bases). V lost 3 bases, J lost 4 bases, and 13 bases lay in between. The length of the CDR3 is 15 residues. Per germline, CDR1 MDHEN and CDR2 SYDVKM. The CDR3 DNA reads TGTGCCAGCAGTTTGCCAGGTGGGGCTTACAATGAGCAGTTCTTC. This codes for CASSLPGGAYNEQFF.

V usage is TRBV10-3 and J usage is TRBJ1-2; D unresolved. CDR1 and CDR2 (germline): ENHRY, SYGVKD. The V end was cut by 1 base, the J end by 2 bases, with 8 bases between. This CDR3 spans 14 amino acids. The CDR3 region is CAISEWATNYGYTF. DNA for the CDR3: TGTGCCATCAGTGAGTGGGCAACAAACTATGGCTACACCTTC.